This entry is about one T cell receptor beta chain. The method was immunoSEQ multiplex PCR; TCRdb's version includes in-frame clones alone and lacks a portion of them. This table holds roughly 130,000 clones, 93% found once. The J segment lost 0 bases and the V segment lost 0 bases, leaving 4 bases of the junction unmatched. This CDR3 has 16 residues. Per germline, CDR1 MGHRA and CDR2 YSYEKL. The data were obtained in a study of control samples from healthy donors and cancer patients. This sequence originates from a man between 50 and 59 years old with head and neck cancer. The V and J genes are TRBV4-1 and TRBJ2-7; the match to TRBD2 covers 8 bases. Sequencing was carried out using PBMCs. CDR3 region: CASSQDPGGHSYEQYF. The CDR3 DNA sequence: TGCGCCAGCAGCCAAGATCCGGGGGGGCACTCCTACGAGCAGTACTTC.